One and the same sample provided the 21 T cell receptor beta chains below, sequenced in a study of beta chain features in type 1 diabetes. The whole isolated RNA underwent reverse transcription, so sequencing captured expressed TCRB transcripts. Data came from immunoSEQ multiplex PCR; TCRdb stores just in-frame clones and leaves some out. The sample includes 500,000 to 700,000 clones, about 14% of them seen just once. The sequencing input was naive CD4+ T cells from blood. Source of these receptors: a young man in good health.

This chain links TRBV29-1 with TRBJ2-1; a possible D gene is TRBD2 (5 bases). CDR1 and CDR2 from the germline V gene are SQVTM and ANQGSEA. Trimming cost V 3 bases and J 3 bases, with 6 bases left between them. The CDR3 sequence is 12 residues long. This CDR3 is CSVERDYNEQFF. Here the CDR3 DNA reads TGCAGCGTTGAGAGGGACTACAATGAGCAGTTCTTC.

The chain combines TRBV28 with TRBJ1-4; D remains ambiguous. Trimming removed 6 bases at V and 14 bases at J, with 13 bases between. CDR3 length: 11 amino acids. Germline V gene lookup returns CDR1 MDHEN and CDR2 SYDVKM. The CDR3 bases are TGTGCCAGCAGCTCATTCATCGGCCTGTTTTTT. It yields the protein CASSSFIGLFF.

The sample holds a few counts of this clone. The chain joins TRBV5-1 to TRBJ2-3; D gene unclear. V was cut by 4 bases and J by 4 bases, with 7 bases left in between. The CDR3 covers 12 residues. Germline CDR1 is SGHRS and CDR2 is YFSETQ. The CDR3 loop reads CASSPRPDTQYF. CDR3 DNA sequence: TGCGCCAGCAGCCCCCGCCCAGATACGCAGTATTTT.

This chain links TRBV6-1 with TRBJ2-5; 9 bases line up with TRBD2. V was clipped by 4 bases and J by 2 bases; unmatched bases: 5. CDR1 and CDR2 from the germline V gene are MNHNS and SASEGT. The CDR3 has 15 residues. The CDR3 DNA sequence: TGTGCCAGCAGTGCTAGCGGGAAACGTCAAGAGACCCAGTACTTC. Protein product: CASSASGKRQETQYF.

The rearrangement uses TRBV28 and TRBJ2-3; tentative D call: TRBD1 (6 bases). The CDR3 extends over 14 amino acids. Trimming removed 7 bases from V and 0 bases from J, with 11 bases in between. Germline CDR1 reads MDHEN; CDR2 reads SYDVKM. The CDR3 is CASTGQISTDTQYF. CDR3 nucleotide sequence: TGTGCCAGCACCGGACAGATAAGCACAGATACGCAGTATTTT.

This clone came up a few times. The chain carries TRBV10-3 and TRBJ2-7, with D possibly matching TRBD1 (6 bases). The CDR3 covers 12 residues. V was cut by 6 bases and J by 2 bases, with 8 bases left in between. Germline CDR1 and CDR2: ENHRY and SYGVKD. CDR3 coding DNA: TGTGCCATCAGGGACAGTCCCTACGAGCAGTACTTC. It is translated as CAIRDSPYEQYF.

The chain has TRBV9 and TRBJ1-1; no definite D call. This CDR3 has 12 residues. The germline V and J ends were trimmed by 4 bases and 5 bases, with 9 bases remaining between them. The germline V gene encodes CDR1 SGDLS and CDR2 YYNGEE. CDR3 DNA sequence: TGTGCCAGCAGCTCCCCTAGGACTGAAGCTTTCTTT. Protein: CASSSPRTEAFF.

The V and J genes are TRBV5-1 and TRBJ2-7, with 8 bases fitting TRBD1. V trimming: 4 bases; J trimming: 0 bases; junction bases outside the gene matches: 15. Germline V lookup: CDR1 SGHRS, CDR2 YFSETQ. The CDR3 is 18 residues long. As DNA, the CDR3 is TGCGCCAGCAGCCGCAGTCCCGGGACAGGAAAAACCTCCTACGAGCAGTACTTC. It yields the protein CASSRSPGTGKTSYEQYF.

This clone appeared a few times. V and J are TRBV2 and TRBJ1-1, with D perhaps matching TRBD1 (6 bases). This CDR3 is 13 amino acids long. CDR1 and CDR2 from the germline V gene are SNHLY and FYNNEI. V lost 7 bases and J lost 0, with 9 bases in between. CDR3 residues: CASIGQMNTEAFF. The CDR3 DNA is TGTGCCAGCATCGGACAGATGAACACTGAAGCTTTCTTT. Looking up the rest from reference TRBV2 and TRBJ1-1 gives the full variable domain: EPEVTQTPSHQVTQMGQEVILRCVPISNHLYFYWYRQILGQKVEFLVSFYNNEISEKSEIFDDQFSVERPDGSNFTLKIRSTKLEDSAMYFCASIGQMNTEAFFGQGTRLTVV.

J is TRBJ2-2 and V is TRBV7-9, with a weak D call TRBD1 (6 bases). V shed 5 bases and J shed 0 bases, with 10 bases lying between them. CDR3 length: 15 amino acids. CDR1 and CDR2 (germline): SEHNR, FQNEAQ (reference sequence). The CDR3, as DNA: TGTGCCAGCAGCCGAGGACAGTCGAACACCGGGGAGCTGTTTTTT. Translated: CASSRGQSNTGELFF.

V gene TRBV5-4 combines with J gene TRBJ2-5; D possibly matches TRBD1 or TRBD2 (5 bases each). Trimming took 2 bases from V and 0 from J, leaving 11 bases between them. The germline V gene encodes CDR1 SGHNT and CDR2 YYREEE (reference sequence). The CDR3 sequence is 15 residues long. For the CDR3, the DNA is TGTGCCAGCAGCTTTGGGACGGTACACCAAGAGACCCAGTACTTC. Encoded protein: CASSFGTVHQETQYF. Looking up the rest from reference TRBV5-4 and TRBJ2-5 gives the full variable domain: ETGVTQSPTHLIKTRGQQVTLRCSSQSGHNTVSWYQQALGQGPQFIFQYYREEENGRGNFPPRFSGLQFPNYSSELNVNALELDDSALYLCASSFGTVHQETQYFGPGTRLLVL.

The CDR3: CASSRPGGPGEKLFF. The CDR3 DNA follows: TGTGCCAGCAGCCGACCGGGAGGCCCGGGAGAAAAACTGTTTTTT. The chain couples TRBV11-2 to TRBJ1-4; D unresolved. Trimming cost V 5 bases and J 8 bases, with 18 bases left between them. The CDR3 covers 15 residues. Germline V gene sequence: CDR1 SGHAT, CDR2 FQNNGV.

The rearrangement uses TRBV7-3 and TRBJ2-6, with D possibly matching TRBD2 (6 bases). Germline-derived CDR1 and CDR2 are SGHTA and FQGTGA. The CDR3 extends over 15 amino acids. V lost 1 base and J 7 bases, leaving 11 bases between the germline ends. CDR3 protein: CASSLNAGSANVLTF. As DNA, the CDR3 is TGTGCCAGCAGCTTAAATGCCGGGAGCGCCAACGTCCTGACTTTC. The variable domain in full, with the rest retrieved from reference TRBV7-3 and TRBJ2-6, is GAGVSQTPSNKVTEKGKYVELRCDPISGHTALYWYRQSLGQGPEFLIYFQGTGAADDSGLPNDRFFAVRPEGSVSTLKIQRTERGDSAVYLCASSLNAGSANVLTFGAGSRLTVL.

The chain combines TRBV9 with TRBJ1-1; 8 bases agree with TRBD1. Trimming cost V 4 bases and J 9 bases; bases outside gene matches: 5. Germline assignment: CDR1 SGDLS and CDR2 YYNGEE. The CDR3 is 12 residues long. CDR3 residues: CASSRRQGQAFF. The CDR3 coding sequence is TGTGCCAGCAGCAGGAGACAGGGGCAAGCTTTCTTT.

This clone has more than one count but fewer than ten. The junction does not match germline at one end; this may be a read error. The chain combines TRBV7-2 with TRBJ2-3; D assignment may be TRBD1 or TRBD2 (5 bases each). CDR3 length: 11 residues. Germline V gene sequence: CDR1 SGHTA, CDR2 FQGNSA. This chain's CDR3 is CASSLGGSCHF. Here the CDR3 DNA reads TGTGCCAGCAGCTTAGGGGGGAGCTGCCATTTT.

The V call is TRBV23-1, the J call TRBJ1-5; D is uncertain. TRBV23-1 is an ORF; its function is uncertain. The CDR3 loop spans 13 amino acids. V was clipped by 11 bases and J by 1 base, with 12 bases between them. The CDR3 coding sequence is TGCGCCGCCCAACTTCGGAGCAATCAGCCCCAGCATTTT. Its translation: CAAQLRSNQPQHF.

This clone has more than one count but fewer than ten. The genes are TRBV2 and TRBJ1-1; D may be TRBD1 (6 bases). Germline CDR1 is SNHLY and CDR2 is FYNNEI. This CDR3 comprises 13 residues. V was cut by 4 bases and J by 4 bases, with 10 bases left in between. The CDR3 loop is CASSVDRTTEAFF. For the CDR3, the DNA is TGTGCCAGCAGTGTCGACAGGACCACTGAAGCTTTCTTT.

This clone was counted a few times. The V gene is TRBV18, the J gene TRBJ1-3; TRBD1 might be the D (5 bases). The CDR3 has 16 residues. V lost 1 base, J lost 2 bases, and 12 bases lay in between. Looked up from germline, CDR1 is KGHSH and CDR2 is LQKENI. CDR3 DNA: TGTGCCAGCTCACCACGGGACGCCGTAACTGGAAACACCATATATTTT. Amino acid sequence: CASSPRDAVTGNTIYF.

This clone came up a few times. The J gene is TRBJ2-5, the V gene TRBV28; D unclear. Trimming pared 5 bases from V and 4 bases from J, leaving 11 bases between. The CDR3 sequence is 13 residues long. Germline V lookup: CDR1 MDHEN, CDR2 SYDVKM. Here the CDR3 reads CASSLVASETQYF. The DNA of the CDR3 is TGTGCCAGCAGTCTAGTCGCCTCAGAGACCCAGTACTTC.

This clone was found a few times. This chain connects TRBV30 to TRBJ2-3; D remains unclear. CDR1 is GTSNPN and CDR2 is SVGIG in the germline V gene (reference sequence). There are 11 residues in the CDR3. The ends were cut back, 3 bases at V and 4 bases at J, with 5 bases in the middle. The CDR3 loop reads CAWSLSDTQYF. The CDR3, as DNA: TGTGCCTGGAGCCTTTCAGATACGCAGTATTTT.

This clone was observed a few times. The chain couples TRBV20-1 to TRBJ2-2; TRBD1 or TRBD2 may be the D gene (5 bases each). Trimming took 3 bases from V and 10 from J, leaving 9 bases between them. The CDR3 has 11 amino acids. Germline values: CDR1 DFQATT, CDR2 SNEGSKA (reference sequence). CDR3 DNA sequence: TGCAGTGCTAGTCTGGGGGTGGAGCTGTTTTTT. Its protein is CSASLGVELFF.